One sample yielded the 9 T cell receptor beta chains listed below, sequenced in a study of blood T cell repertoires in COVID-19. Libraries were prepared by immunoSEQ multiplex PCR; TCRdb keeps only in-frame clonotypes and omits some of them. Of more than 250,000 clones listed, approximately 84% were seen once; the top ten hold roughly 1.9%. Sequences were obtained from peripheral blood. The origin of the receptors is a woman between 25 and 40 years old who had recovered from COVID-19.

The chain links TRBV3-1 (or the pseudogene TRBV3-2) to TRBJ1-2; TRBD1 aligns across 8 bases. The CDR3 consists of 13 residues. Unmatched junction bases numbered 4, after V lost 4 bases and J lost 6 bases. Germline V CDR1 and CDR2: LGHDT, YNNKEL (reference sequence). CDR3 bases: TGTGCCAGCAGCCCCCGACAGGGGAATGGCTACACCTTC. Encoded protein: CASSPRQGNGYTF.

The count of this clone is one. The rearrangement joins TRBV4-2 to TRBJ2-7; TRBD1 is a possible D gene (6 bases). The V and J ends lost 1 base and 5 bases respectively, with 12 bases between them. CDR3 length: 14 residues. Germline lookup yields CDR1 LGHNA and CDR2 YNFKEQ. In DNA form, the CDR3 reads TGTGCCAGCAGCCAAGTTACAGGGCCTGACGAGCAGTACTTC. It translates to CASSQVTGPDEQYF.

The chain uses TRBV4-2 and TRBJ1-1; possible D gene TRBD1, 5 bases. Trimming cost V 0 bases and J 3 bases, with 20 bases left between them. The CDR3 contains 18 residues. Germline assignment: CDR1 LGHNA and CDR2 YNFKEQ. CDR3 residues: CASSQDPRVEGRDTEAFF. For the CDR3, the DNA is TGTGCCAGCAGCCAAGATCCCCGAGTGGAGGGGAGGGACACTGAAGCTTTCTTT.

The rearrangement joins TRBV4-2 to TRBJ2-7; 9 nucleotides agree with TRBD1. J was trimmed by 2 bases and V by 4 bases; bases with no gene match: 12. Germline V gene data show CDR1 as LGHNA and CDR2 as YNFKEQ. The CDR3 length is 17 residues. CDR3 sequence reads: CASSPELGQGTPYEQYF. Written as DNA, the CDR3 is TGTGCCAGCAGCCCCGAACTCGGACAGGGGACTCCCTACGAGCAGTACTTC.

This rearrangement joins TRBV28 to TRBJ1-5; possibly TRBD1 for D (6 bases). The V end was cut by 7 bases, the J end by 2 bases, with 15 bases between. There are 15 residues in the CDR3. Per germline, CDR1 MDHEN and CDR2 SYDVKM. The chain's CDR3 is CASIIRGSGNQPQHF. The CDR3 nucleotides read TGTGCCAGCATTATCAGGGGATCCGGCAATCAGCCCCAGCATTTT.

The V call is TRBV6-2 or TRBV6-3, the J call TRBJ1-2; possible D gene TRBD1, 5 bases. CDR1 and CDR2 (germline): MNHEY, SVGEGT. Deletions cut 4 bases from V and 2 bases from J, with 14 bases between. This CDR3 has 15 residues. CDR3 DNA sequence: TGTGCCAGCAGTTCCCCTTTGTGGGGCAACTATGGCTACACCTTC. This translates into CASSSPLWGNYGYTF.

The chain combines TRBV4-2 with TRBJ1-1, with D perhaps TRBD1 (6 bases). V lost 4 bases to trimming and J lost 3 bases, with 18 bases between them. The CDR3 runs to 16 residues. Germline assignment: CDR1 LGHNA and CDR2 YNFKEQ. The CDR3 sequence is CASSLAGRGSDTEAFF. In nucleotides, the CDR3 is TGTGCCAGCAGCCTTGCAGGGAGGGGGTCAGACACTGAAGCTTTCTTT.

The chain carries TRBV28 and TRBJ2-7, with D possibly being TRBD2 (6 bases). The CDR3 is made up of 13 amino acids. V gave up 5 bases and J gave up 4 bases, with 12 bases separating them. Germline-derived CDR1 and CDR2 are MDHEN and SYDVKM. CDR3: CASSVTSTYEQYF. As DNA, the CDR3 is TGTGCCAGCAGTGTCACTAGCACATACGAGCAGTACTTC.

This clone was recorded only once. The rearrangement joins TRBV4-2 to TRBJ1-6; the D is unclear. This CDR3 region has 20 residues. V lost 1 base and J lost 0, with 19 bases in between. Germline V gives CDR1 LGHNA, CDR2 YNFKEQ. The chain's CDR3 is CASSQGARSPGSSYNSPLHF. The CDR3 DNA sequence: TGTGCCAGCAGCCAAGGAGCAAGAAGTCCAGGAAGCTCCTATAATTCACCCCTCCACTTT.